This T cell receptor beta chain was identified in a study of blood T cells in healthy people across ages. Study-level information: About one barcoded beta molecule was captured per two T cells (by template switching).

PCR was performed a second time for about 6 to 12 cycles using a sample-barcoded 5' primer and a J-beta primer mix. MiXCR, applied by TCRdb to the 5' RACE reads, yields one record per CDR3 protein. The data show some 790,000 distinct CDR3 sequences, with around 30% seen just once and around 15% held by the top ten. They isolated at least 6.5 million PBMCs from each sample. The amount of total RNA extracted per sample was at least 5 micrograms. Losses at the gene ends were 3 bases for V and 10 bases for J; bases not matched to a gene: 6. The CDR3 is 14 amino acids. Germline values: CDR1 MDHEN, CDR2 SYDVKM.

V usage is TRBV28 and J usage is TRBJ1-1; 12 bases align to TRBD1. The receptor was isolated from a woman older than 75 in good health. Sequenced input: blood. The CDR3 bases are TGTGCCAGCAGTTTGCGGGGACAGGGGGCGAGAGCTTTCTTT. Amino acids: CASSLRGQGARAFF. The full variable domain, with the rest looked up from reference TRBV28 and TRBJ1-1, is DVKVTQSSRYLVKRTGEKVFLECVQDMDHENMFWYRQDPGLGLRLIYFSYDVKMKEKGDIPEGYSVSREKKERFSLILESASTNQTSMYLCASSLRGQGARAFFGQGTRLTVV.